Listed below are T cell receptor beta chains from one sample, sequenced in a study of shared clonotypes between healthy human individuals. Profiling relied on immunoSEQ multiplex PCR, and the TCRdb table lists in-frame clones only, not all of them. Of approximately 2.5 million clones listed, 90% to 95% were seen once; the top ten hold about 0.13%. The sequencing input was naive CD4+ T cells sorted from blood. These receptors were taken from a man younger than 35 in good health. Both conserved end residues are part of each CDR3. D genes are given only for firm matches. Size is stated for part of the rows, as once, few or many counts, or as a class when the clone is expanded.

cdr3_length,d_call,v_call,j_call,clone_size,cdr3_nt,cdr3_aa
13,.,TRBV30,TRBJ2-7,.,TGTGCCAGCTCCGGGACTCCGGTTCGGGAGCAGTACTTC,CASSGTPVREQYF
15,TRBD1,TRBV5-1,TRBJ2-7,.,TGCGCCAGCAGCTTGGAATCAGGGGGCTCCTACGAGCAGTACTTC,CASSLESGGSYEQYF
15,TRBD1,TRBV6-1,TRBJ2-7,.,TGTGCCAGCGGGAAAGGGGGACAGGGGTTGTACGAGCAGTACTTC,CASGKGGQGLYEQYF
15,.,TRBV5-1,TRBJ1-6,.,TGCGCCAGCAGCTTGGGCAGGGAGGGTAATTCACCCCTCCACTTT,CASSLGREGNSPLHF
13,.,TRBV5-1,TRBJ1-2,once,TGCGCCAGCAGCTCTGGAGAGTTTTATGGCTACACCTTC,CASSSGEFYGYTF
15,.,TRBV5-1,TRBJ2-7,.,TGCGCCAGCAGCTTGGCAGGGGACGGAGTCTACGAGCAGTACTTC,CASSLAGDGVYEQYF
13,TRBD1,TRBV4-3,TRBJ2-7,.,TGCGCCAGCAGCTACGACAGGGGGCACGAGCAGTACTTC,CASSYDRGHEQYF
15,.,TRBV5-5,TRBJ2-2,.,TGTGCCAGCAGCCCAGGACACTCGAACACCGGGGAGCTGTTTTTT,CASSPGHSNTGELFF
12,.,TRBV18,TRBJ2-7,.,TGTGCCAGCTCACCAAATAGTTACGAGCAGTACTTC,CASSPNSYEQYF
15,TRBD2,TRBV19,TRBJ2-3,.,TGTGCCAGTAGTTTACTAGCGCCGAGCACAGATACGCAGTATTTT,CASSLLAPSTDTQYF
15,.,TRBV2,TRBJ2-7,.,TGTGCCAGCAGTGAAGCGACGGGAAGCTCCTACGAGCAGTACTTC,CASSEATGSSYEQYF
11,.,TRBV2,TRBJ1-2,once,TGTGCCAGCAGTGGAACCTATGGCTACACCTTC,CASSGTYGYTF
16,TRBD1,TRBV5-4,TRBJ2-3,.,TGTGCCAGCAGCTTGGCCGGCCAGGGGGCGACAGATACGCAGTATTTT,CASSLAGQGATDTQYF
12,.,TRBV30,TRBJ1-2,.,TGTGCCTGGAGTCCGGACCGAGGGGGCTACACCTTC,CAWSPDRGGYTF
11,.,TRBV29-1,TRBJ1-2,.,TGCAGCGTTTGGGGGGATAATGGCTACACCTTC,CSVWGDNGYTF
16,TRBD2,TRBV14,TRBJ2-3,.,TGTGCCAGCAGCCAAGATGTTAGCGGGAGGGCCGATACGCAGTATTTT,CASSQDVSGRADTQYF
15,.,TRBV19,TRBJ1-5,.,TGTGCCAGTAGGTGGGGGGCGGATAGCAATCAGCCCCAGCATTTT,CASRWGADSNQPQHF
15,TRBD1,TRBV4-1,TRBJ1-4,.,TGCGCCAGCAGCCACCCTGACAGGGACGACGAAAAACTGTTTTTT,CASSHPDRDDEKLFF
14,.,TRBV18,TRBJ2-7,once,TGTGCCAGCTCACCACAGGGCAACTCCTACGAGCAGTACTTC,CASSPQGNSYEQYF
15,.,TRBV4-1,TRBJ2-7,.,TGCGCCAGCAGCCAAGGACAGAGGAGCTCCTACGAGCAGTACTTC,CASSQGQRSSYEQYF